This T cell receptor beta chain was profiled in a study of control samples from healthy donors and cancer patients. The CDR3 is 12 amino acids. Trimming shortened V by 5 bases and J by 3 bases, and 10 bases separated the two germline ends. Germline V lookup: CDR1 GTSNPN, CDR2 SVGIG (reference sequence). The method was immunoSEQ multiplex PCR; TCRdb's version includes in-frame clones alone and lacks a portion of them. The profile shows 20,000 to 30,000 clones, approximately 90% of them singletons. V is TRBV30 and J is TRBJ1-2, with D hard to call. Sequenced material: PBMCs. This TCR came from a man in his fifties with lung cancer. The CDR3 spells CAWASRDYGYTF. In DNA form, the CDR3 reads TGTGCCTGGGCCTCAAGGGACTATGGCTACACCTTC.